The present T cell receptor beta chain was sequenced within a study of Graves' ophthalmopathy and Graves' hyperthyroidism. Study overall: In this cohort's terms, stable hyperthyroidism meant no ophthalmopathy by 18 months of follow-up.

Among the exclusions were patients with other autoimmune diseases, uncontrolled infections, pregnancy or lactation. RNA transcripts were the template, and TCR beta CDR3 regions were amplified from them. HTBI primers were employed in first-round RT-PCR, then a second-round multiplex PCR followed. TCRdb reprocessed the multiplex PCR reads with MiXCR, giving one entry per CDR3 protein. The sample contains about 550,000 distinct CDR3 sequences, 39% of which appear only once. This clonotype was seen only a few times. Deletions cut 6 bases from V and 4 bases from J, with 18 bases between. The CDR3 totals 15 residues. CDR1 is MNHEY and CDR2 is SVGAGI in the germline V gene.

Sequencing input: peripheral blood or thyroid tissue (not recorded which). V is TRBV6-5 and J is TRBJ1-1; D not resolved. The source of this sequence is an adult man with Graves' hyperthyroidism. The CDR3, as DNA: TGTGCCAGCAGCAGCGCTAAATGGAGTCCCACTGAAGCTTTCTTT. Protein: CASSSAKWSPTEAFF.